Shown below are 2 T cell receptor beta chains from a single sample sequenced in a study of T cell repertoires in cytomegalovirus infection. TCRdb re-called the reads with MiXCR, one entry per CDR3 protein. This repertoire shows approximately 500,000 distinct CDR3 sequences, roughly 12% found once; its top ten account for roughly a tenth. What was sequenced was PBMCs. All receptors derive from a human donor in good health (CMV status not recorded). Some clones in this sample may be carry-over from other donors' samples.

The CDR3 DNA is TGTGCCAGCAGCCAAGGCTCCAGGCTCCCCAGCACAGATACGCAGTATTTT. It specifies CASSQGSRLPSTDTQYF. This chain links TRBV14 with TRBJ2-3, with D uncertain. The CDR3 has 17 amino acids. The germline CDR1 and CDR2 sequences are SGHDN and FVKESK. V was trimmed by 1 base and J by 0 bases, leaving 14 bases between them.

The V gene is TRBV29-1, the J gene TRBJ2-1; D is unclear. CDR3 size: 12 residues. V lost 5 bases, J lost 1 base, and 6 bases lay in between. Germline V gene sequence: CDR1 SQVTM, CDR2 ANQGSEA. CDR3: CSVPTSYNEQFF. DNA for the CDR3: TGCAGCGTTCCCACTTCCTACAATGAGCAGTTCTTC.